This T cell receptor beta chain was captured in a study of T cell changes during pregnancy in multiple sclerosis. Assay used: immunoSEQ multiplex PCR; TCRdb lists only in-frame clones, some missing. Of over 65,000 clones in the sample, 91% are singletons; the top ten hold over 2%. This sequence was found in a female donor with multiple sclerosis, enrolled in a pregnancy study. Sample: peripheral blood, taken in the first trimester of pregnancy.

DNA of the CDR3: TGTGCCAGCAGTGACCCGGGACTAGCAAACACAGATACGCAGTATTTT. This encodes CASSDPGLANTDTQYF. V usage is TRBV25-1 and J usage is TRBJ2-3; the match to TRBD2 covers 9 bases. Germline trimming cut 3 bases from V and 2 bases from J; bases unmatched to any gene: 6. The germline CDR1 and CDR2 sequences are MGHDK and SYGVNS. The CDR3 runs 16 residues.